Listed here are 23 T cell receptor beta chains from one sample, sequenced in a study of T cells in Graves' hyperthyroidism and ophthalmopathy. What was amplified from RNA transcripts were TCR beta CDR3 regions. A first-round RT-PCR of the TCR CDR3 used the HTBI primer set. TCRdb re-analysed the multiplex PCR reads in MiXCR, keeping a single row per CDR3 protein. The table has fewer than 650,000 distinct CDR3 sequences, about 46% seen once. The specimen sequenced was peripheral blood or thyroid tissue (not recorded which). The origin of the receptors is an adult woman with Graves' disease, either hyperthyroidism or ophthalmopathy (not recorded which).

This clonotype was found many times. The chain carries TRBV19 and TRBJ1-5; no clear D. V dropped 2 bases and J dropped 5 bases, with 10 bases sitting between them. The germline V gene encodes CDR1 LNHDA and CDR2 SQIVND (reference sequence). The CDR3 is made up of 14 amino acids. Written as DNA, the CDR3 is TGTGCCAGTAGTATAAGGCAGACGTATCAGCCCCAGCATTTT. It specifies CASSIRQTYQPQHF.

The V and J genes are TRBV6-5 and TRBJ1-2, with 7 bases fitting TRBD1. The CDR3 consists of 14 residues. CDR1 MNHEY and CDR2 SVGAGI come from the germline V gene. Trimming took 6 bases from V and 4 from J; bases not matched to a gene: 8. In nucleotides, the CDR3 is TGTGCCAGCAGCGTAGTAGACAGGGCCTATGGCTACACCTTC. As protein: CASSVVDRAYGYTF.

The V and J genes are TRBV29-1 and TRBJ2-7, with D uncertain. V dropped 4 bases and J dropped 5 bases, with 12 bases sitting between them. Germline lookup yields CDR1 SQVTM and CDR2 ANQGSEA. The CDR3 loop spans 12 amino acids. The CDR3 loop reads CSVVIAGNEQYF. CDR3 sequence (DNA): TGCAGCGTTGTGATCGCAGGAAACGAGCAGTACTTC.

This clonotype was detected many times. The chain employs TRBV7-6 and TRBJ2-2; the match to TRBD1 covers 8 bases. Germline loops: CDR1 SGHVS, CDR2 FNYEAQ. The V gene end was trimmed by 5 bases and the J gene end by 4 bases; junction bases not matched to a gene: 6. This CDR3 region has 15 residues. CDR3 nucleotide sequence: TGTGCCAGCAGCCTAGGGACAGGAACCACCGGGGAGCTGTTTTTT. Translated: CASSLGTGTTGELFF. Complete variable domain (other parts from reference TRBV7-6 and TRBJ2-2): GAGVSQSPRYKVTKRGQDVALRCDPISGHVSLYWYRQALGQGPEFLTYFNYEAQQDKSGLPNDRFSAERPEGSISTLTIQRTEQRDSAMYRCASSLGTGTTGELFFGEGSRLTVL.

The V and J genes are TRBV15 and TRBJ2-6, with D unclear. CDR1 and CDR2 (germline): LNHNV, YYDKDF (reference sequence). This CDR3 has 14 residues. The V end was cut by 5 bases, the J end by 4 bases, with 9 bases between. Written as DNA, the CDR3 is TGTGCCACCAGCGGCGTACAGGGGGCCAACGTCCTGACTTTC. The encoded protein is CATSGVQGANVLTF.

The chain employs TRBV24-1 and TRBJ1-2; D perhaps matches TRBD1 (5 bases). From germline, CDR1 is KGHDR and CDR2 SFDVKD. The V gene lost 4 bases and the J gene lost 6 bases, with 14 bases spanning the gap. This CDR3 contains 14 residues. The CDR3 sequence is CATSEGTRGNGYTF. The CDR3 DNA follows: TGTGCCACCAGTGAAGGGACTAGAGGGAATGGCTACACCTTC.

This clonotype was observed many times. The chain has TRBV25-1 and TRBJ2-5; no clear D. This CDR3 has 11 residues. The V end was cut by 4 bases, the J end by 4 bases, with 4 bases between. Germline V gives CDR1 MGHDK, CDR2 SYGVNS. The CDR3 DNA follows: TGTGCCAGCAGTGTAACAGAGACCCAGTACTTC. It codes for CASSVTETQYF.

The V and J genes are TRBV7-2 and TRBJ2-2; D might be TRBD1 (6 bases). Trimming took off 9 bases at V and 0 bases at J, with 14 bases between the two ends. Germline V gene sequence: CDR1 SGHTA, CDR2 FQGNSA. The CDR3 totals 15 residues. The CDR3 coding sequence is TGTGCCAGACAAGAACAGGGATCGAACACCGGGGAGCTGTTTTTT. Its protein is CARQEQGSNTGELFF.

CDR3 in amino acids: CATRRGPDTEAFF. The CDR3 DNA follows: TGTGCCACCCGCAGGGGACCTGACACTGAAGCTTTCTTT. The V call is TRBV10-3, the J call TRBJ1-1, with D perhaps matching TRBD1 (6 bases). Trimming shortened V by 10 bases and J by 3 bases, and 15 bases separated the two germline ends. The CDR3 is made up of 13 amino acids. CDR1 is ENHRY and CDR2 is SYGVKD in the germline V gene.

This chain joins TRBV29-1 and TRBJ2-5, with TRBD1 matching over 7 bases. The CDR3 is 13 residues long. Germline V lookup: CDR1 SQVTM, CDR2 ANQGSEA. With 4 bases clipped from V and 2 bases from J, the junction kept 4 bases outside the gene matches. The CDR3 region is CSVAGTVQETQYF. For the CDR3, the DNA is TGCAGCGTTGCCGGGACAGTTCAAGAGACCCAGTACTTC.

This clonotype has just a few counts. The chain uses TRBV7-2 and TRBJ2-3; TRBD2 matches at 9 bases. V trimming: 8 bases; J trimming: 2 bases; junction bases outside the gene matches: 5. The CDR3 consists of 14 residues. Germline CDR1 SGHTA, CDR2 FQGNSA. CDR3 protein: CASSGLANTDTQYF. CDR3 DNA sequence: TGTGCCAGCTCAGGACTAGCGAACACAGATACGCAGTATTTT.

This chain uses TRBV19 with TRBJ2-7, with D possibly being TRBD1 (6 bases). The CDR3 runs to 13 residues. Germline-derived CDR1 and CDR2 are LNHDA and SQIVND (reference sequence). Trimming removed 5 bases from V and 7 bases from J, with 15 bases in between. The CDR3 loop is CASSFTGMREQYF. The DNA of the CDR3 is TGTGCCAGTAGTTTTACAGGGATGAGGGAGCAGTACTTC. Using reference TRBV19 and TRBJ2-7 for the parts outside the CDR3, the full variable domain is DGGITQSPKYLFRKEGQNVTLSCEQNLNHDAMYWYRQDPGQGLRLIYYSQIVNDFQKGDIAEGYSVSREKKESFPLTVTSAQKNPTAFYLCASSFTGMREQYFGPGTRLTVT.

This clonotype has at least ten counts. The genes are TRBV4-2 and TRBJ2-5; 8 bases match TRBD1. CDR1 and CDR2 from the germline V gene are LGHNA and YNFKEQ. The length of the CDR3 is 15 residues. The V gene end was trimmed by 1 base and the J gene end by 1 base; junction bases not matched to a gene: 2. The CDR3 region has the DNA TGTGCCAGCAGCCAAGGGGACAGGATCCAAGAGACCCAGTACTTC. Its protein product is CASSQGDRIQETQYF.

This clonotype was observed a few times. The chain joins TRBV20-1 to TRBJ2-7; the D is unclear. Germline V CDR1 and CDR2: DFQATT, SNEGSKA (reference sequence). The length of the CDR3 is 12 residues. V lost 0 bases, J lost 4 bases, and 7 bases lay in between. CDR3 sequence: CSARDPMYEQYF. The CDR3 nucleotides read TGCAGTGCTAGAGATCCCATGTACGAGCAGTACTTC.

The chain couples TRBV7-2 to TRBJ2-7, with 9 bases fitting TRBD1. Germline V gene data show CDR1 as SGHTA and CDR2 as FQGNSA. Trimming took 1 base from V and 4 from J; bases not matched to a gene: 14. CDR3 length equals 18 residues. The CDR3 here is CASSLGLVGTGFVYEQYF. The CDR3 nucleotides are TGTGCCAGCAGCTTAGGGCTTGTCGGGACAGGGTTCGTTTACGAGCAGTACTTC.

A few counts support this clonotype. The rearrangement links TRBV2 to TRBJ2-7, with D hard to call. CDR3 size: 12 residues. Germline assignment: CDR1 SNHLY and CDR2 FYNNEI. Trimming shortened V by 7 bases and J by 2 bases, and 9 bases separated the two germline ends. The CDR3 protein is CASTAETYEQYF. Written as DNA, the CDR3 is TGTGCCAGCACCGCAGAAACCTACGAGCAGTACTTC. The whole variable domain, filled in from reference TRBV2 and TRBJ2-7, reads EPEVTQTPSHQVTQMGQEVILRCVPISNHLYFYWYRQILGQKVEFLVSFYNNEISEKSEIFDDQFSVERPDGSNFTLKIRSTKLEDSAMYFCASTAETYEQYFGPGTRLTVT.

This clonotype was seen a handful of times. The chain employs TRBV6-5 and TRBJ2-7, with TRBD2 matching 9 bases. V lost 6 bases and J lost 1; bases outside the gene matches: 7. The germline V gene encodes CDR1 MNHEY and CDR2 SVGAGI. The CDR3 extends over 15 amino acids. The CDR3 DNA sequence: TGTGCCAGCAGACGACTAGCGGCTGGTTCCTACGAGCAGTACTTC. It is translated as CASRRLAAGSYEQYF.

Concerning this clonotype itself: The junction differs from germline at one of its ends, possibly a read error. The J gene is TRBJ1-1, the V gene TRBV7-8; possible D gene TRBD1, 5 bases. Germline CDR1 SGHVS, CDR2 FQNEAQ. The CDR3 runs 16 residues. The CDR3 region is CAGRTGAGPLNTEAFF. The CDR3 coding sequence is TGTGCCGGCAGAACAGGAGCAGGGCCCCTCAACACTGAAGCTTTCTTT.

As to this clonotype: A read error may be the cause here, since a much bigger clone is one base away. V is TRBV7-9 and J is TRBJ2-5; 9 bases match TRBD1. This CDR3 has 14 amino acids. Germline V lookup: CDR1 SEHNR, CDR2 FQNEAQ (reference sequence). With 4 bases clipped from V and 5 bases from J, the junction kept 5 bases outside the gene matches. CDR3 amino acids: CASSYRGLTETQYF. The CDR3 DNA reads as TGTGCCAGCAGCTACAGGGGGCTAACGGAGACCCAGTACTTC.

This chain connects TRBV19 to TRBJ1-1, with unresolved D. Germline CDR1 and CDR2: LNHDA and SQIVND (reference sequence). The CDR3 length is 14 residues. The V gene lost 5 bases and the J gene lost 0 bases, with 10 bases spanning the gap. The CDR3 protein is CASSSRRVNTEAFF. The CDR3 coding sequence is TGTGCCAGTAGTTCTCGGAGAGTGAACACTGAAGCTTTCTTT.

The J gene is TRBJ1-2, the V gene TRBV19; 10 nucleotides agree with TRBD1. The CDR3 loop spans 15 amino acids. Trimming cost V 4 bases and J 5 bases; bases outside gene matches: 7. Germline CDR1 LNHDA, CDR2 SQIVND (reference sequence). CDR3 coding DNA: TGTGCCAGTAGTACGACAGGGGGCAGGAGTTATGGCTACACCTTC. It is translated as CASSTTGGRSYGYTF.

This clonotype was picked up many times. This chain connects TRBV2 to TRBJ2-2, with 9 bases that match TRBD2. Trimming took 8 bases from V and 0 from J; bases not matched to a gene: 1. The CDR3 loop spans 14 amino acids. The V gene's germline CDR1 is SNHLY and CDR2 FYNNEI. The CDR3 bases are TGTGCCAGCGCGGGAGGGACGAACACCGGGGAGCTGTTTTTT. Protein sequence: CASAGGTNTGELFF.

This rearrangement joins TRBV6-1 to TRBJ2-6, with 9 bases aligning to TRBD2. V dropped 6 bases and J dropped 2; count of bases not matched to a gene: 2. Germline-derived CDR1 and CDR2 are MNHNS and SASEGT. CDR3 length equals 15 residues. CDR3 amino acids: CASRLAGPGANVLTF. In nucleotides, the CDR3 is TGTGCCAGCAGGCTAGCGGGACCTGGGGCCAACGTCCTGACTTTC.